The present TCR beta chain was sequenced within a study of blood T cell repertoires in COVID-19. Study in general: Specimens from acute and convalescent COVID-19 originated in the United States, Italy and Spain. From T cells, B-cell-depleted T cells, or PBMCs came the material, which was cDNA or gDNA.

Using immunoSEQ multiplex PCR, the repertoire was profiled, and TCRdb retains in-frame clones only, with some absent. The profile covers more than 120,000 clones, with roughly 81% appearing a single time and roughly 2.7% taken by the ten largest. V was pared by 2 bases and J by 3 bases, with 9 bases of the junction left unmatched. The CDR3 loop spans 17 amino acids. Looked up from germline, CDR1 is SGHTA and CDR2 is FQGNSA. The receptor's source is a human donor with acute or convalescent COVID-19. The donor label of this sample is uncertain. The sample consisted of peripheral blood. This chain connects TRBV7-2 to TRBJ2-3, with 9 bases identical to TRBD1. The CDR3 is CASSLFQPGQGTDTQYF. The CDR3 coding sequence is TGTGCCAGCAGCTTATTCCAACCGGGACAGGGTACAGATACGCAGTATTTT. Together with reference TRBV7-2 and TRBJ2-3, the CDR3 gives the full variable domain: GAGVSQSPSNKVTEKGKDVELRCDPISGHTALYWYRQSLGQGLEFLIYFQGNSAPDKSGLPSDRFSAERTGGSVSTLTIQRTQQEDSAVYLCASSLFQPGQGTDTQYFGPGTRLTVL.